This T cell receptor (beta chain) was sequenced for a study of ipilimumab plus nivolumab after autologous stem cell transplantation. Here immunoSEQ multiplex PCR was the method, and the copy in TCRdb shows in-frame clones only, minus some. The sample has fewer than 95,000 clones, over 80% seen once. V lost 6 bases and J 7 bases, leaving 14 bases between the germline ends. The CDR3 spans 14 residues. CDR1 is SGHDT and CDR2 is YYEEEE in the germline V gene. This TCR was recovered from a male donor with diffuse large B-cell lymphoma. Sequenced here: PBMCs, sampled in a trial of ipilimumab plus nivolumab as post-transplant consolidation. This chain uses TRBV5-6 with TRBJ1-6; D is unresolved. CDR3 DNA: TGTGCCAGCACCCTCCGGACGGTGAATTCACCCCTCCACTTT. It is translated as CASTLRTVNSPLHF.